A single sample gave rise to the 14 T cell receptor beta chains below, sequenced in a study of monozygotic twins with inflammatory bowel disease. With the 5' RACE reads reprocessed, TCRdb shows one record per CDR3 protein and no DNA. The sample table includes 350,000 to 550,000 distinct CDR3 sequences. Sequenced sample: blood. These receptors all stem from a human donor with ulcerative colitis or Crohn's disease, or a healthy co-twin of an affected twin (not recorded which).

The rearrangement joins TRBV18 to TRBJ2-7; TCRdb designates TRBD2, a call that cannot be tested without DNA. CDR1 is KGHSH and CDR2 is LQKENI in the germline V gene. CDR3 length equals 15 residues. The CDR3 spells CASSPTGSGSEEQYF.

J is TRBJ2-3 and V is TRBV7-8; no DNA is available, so the TRBD2 call from TCRdb remains unchecked. The germline CDR1 and CDR2 sequences are SGHVS and FQNEAQ. This CDR3 region has 15 residues. The CDR3 spells CASTPREVITDTQYF.

This chain links TRBV5-4 with TRBJ2-2; TCRdb lists TRBD2, though no DNA is available to test this call. Germline V gene data show CDR1 as SGHNT and CDR2 as YYREEE (reference sequence). The CDR3 totals 15 residues. CDR3 sequence: CASSTSGMNTGELFF.

The rearrangement uses TRBV5-4 and TRBJ1-4; TCRdb selects TRBD1, and the lack of DNA leaves this call unchecked. Looked up from germline, CDR1 is SGHNT and CDR2 is YYREEE (reference sequence). The CDR3 spans 16 residues. The CDR3 loop reads CASSFGTVATNEKLFF.

The chain links TRBV12-3 or TRBV12-4 to TRBJ1-2. The CDR3 length is 13 residues. CDR3 in amino acids: CASSNLVNYGYTF.

This sequence joins TRBV15 and TRBJ2-1. The CDR3 is 14 residues long. Germline V gene sequence: CDR1 LNHNV, CDR2 YYDKDF (reference sequence). CDR3 region: CATSITRSYNEQFF.

The genes are TRBV30 and TRBJ1-3. The germline gives CDR1 GTSNPN, CDR2 SVGIG (reference sequence). The CDR3 has 15 residues. CDR3 in amino acids: CAWSDEGYSGNTIYF.

The chain employs TRBV10-3 and TRBJ2-1. Germline V gives CDR1 ENHRY, CDR2 SYGVKD. CDR3 length: 17 amino acids. The CDR3: CAISESIARGSYNEQFF.

This sequence joins TRBV4-1 and TRBJ2-1; TCRdb picks TRBD2, but there is no DNA to check that call. Germline V gene lookup returns CDR1 MGHRA and CDR2 YSYEKL. The CDR3 covers 16 residues. CDR3: CASSQDRLADYNEQFF.

The CDR3 sequence: CASSAIAGSYNEQFF. J is TRBJ2-1 and V is TRBV5-1; without DNA, the TCRdb call of TRBD2 cannot be checked. There are 15 residues in the CDR3. Looked up from germline, CDR1 is SGHRS and CDR2 is YFSETQ.

V is TRBV12-3 or TRBV12-4 and J is TRBJ1-3. The CDR3 runs 17 residues. The CDR3: CASSLAGFVISGNTIYF.

The rearrangement uses TRBV10-3 and TRBJ2-7; TCRdb's D gene call, TRBD2, goes unchecked for lack of DNA. In germline, CDR1 is ENHRY, CDR2 SYGVKD. The CDR3 has 14 residues. The chain's CDR3 is CAISEPRDSSEQYF.

This chain connects TRBV10-3 to TRBJ1-2; no DNA is available, so the TRBD1 call from TCRdb remains unchecked. CDR3 length: 13 amino acids. Germline assignment: CDR1 ENHRY and CDR2 SYGVKD. CDR3 residues: CAISEDRRYGYTF.

CDR3: CASSLAAGSEAFF. This chain joins TRBV5-1 and TRBJ1-1; TCRdb picks TRBD1, but there is no DNA to check that call. Germline assignment: CDR1 SGHRS and CDR2 YFSETQ. The CDR3 has 13 residues.